This TCR beta chain was recorded in a study of control samples from healthy donors and cancer patients. Sequencing was performed with immunoSEQ multiplex PCR; in TCRdb, only in-frame clones are kept and a portion is missing. This sample carries 80,000 to 100,000 clones, more than 90% of them seen once, and the ten largest clones take about 2.9%. This clone has only one observation. Germline V lookup: CDR1 PRHDT, CDR2 FYEKMQ (reference sequence). The CDR3 covers 15 residues. V was cut by 0 bases and J by 3 bases, with 11 bases left in between. This TCR was sampled from a human donor in good health. The donor label of this sample is uncertain. The J gene is TRBJ1-1, the V gene TRBV13, with D tentatively TRBD1 (5 bases). Sequencing was carried out using blood. CDR3 sequence (DNA): TGTGCCAGCAGCTTAGGTGTCAGGGAGCACACTGAAGCTTTCTTT. It is translated as CASSLGVREHTEAFF.